What follows are 22 T cell receptor beta chains derived from one specimen sequenced in a study of shared clonotypes between healthy human individuals. The table came from immunoSEQ multiplex PCR; TCRdb's copy has only in-frame clones and leaves some out. The sample holds approximately 980,000 clones, over 75% seen once. The specimen was memory CD4+ T cells sorted from blood. Subset described: CD45RA-negative fraction. The receptors were gathered from a man aged 18 to 29 in good health.

The V call is TRBV19, the J call TRBJ2-7, with 7 bases fitting TRBD1. The CDR3 loop spans 14 amino acids. In germline, CDR1 is LNHDA, CDR2 SQIVND (reference sequence). The V gene end was trimmed by 7 bases and the J gene end by 5 bases; junction bases not matched to a gene: 11. The CDR3 DNA follows: TGTGCCAGTAATCCACAGGGGTTCCCCAACGAGCAGTACTTC. Protein sequence: CASNPQGFPNEQYF. The complete variable domain, with remaining parts taken from reference TRBV19 and TRBJ2-7, reads DGGITQSPKYLFRKEGQNVTLSCEQNLNHDAMYWYRQDPGQGLRLIYYSQIVNDFQKGDIAEGYSVSREKKESFPLTVTSAQKNPTAFYLCASNPQGFPNEQYFGPGTRLTVT.

The chain couples TRBV6-5 to TRBJ1-1; 7 positions agree with TRBD1. CDR3 length equals 16 residues. CDR1 and CDR2 (germline): MNHEY, SVGAGI. V dropped 0 bases and J dropped 4; count of bases not matched to a gene: 8. The CDR3 DNA reads TGTGCCAGCAGTTACTCGACTCTTAACAGGGGCACTGAAGCTTTCTTT. It yields the protein CASSYSTLNRGTEAFF.

This sequence joins TRBV5-1 and TRBJ2-1, with unresolved D. Trimming stripped 2 bases from V and 3 bases from J, with 6 bases between. The CDR3 runs to 13 residues. Germline CDR1 reads SGHRS; CDR2 reads YFSETQ. Here the CDR3 reads CASSLIDYNEQFF. Here the CDR3 DNA reads TGCGCCAGCAGCTTAATCGACTACAATGAGCAGTTCTTC.

The chain uses TRBV19 and TRBJ2-7; 7 bases fit TRBD2. V gave up 6 bases and J gave up 0 bases; unmatched junction bases: 5. The CDR3 is 14 amino acids. The germline V gene encodes CDR1 LNHDA and CDR2 SQIVND (reference sequence). CDR3 DNA sequence: TGTGCCAGTAGGGGAGGGAGCACCTCCTACGAGCAGTACTTC. It encodes CASRGGSTSYEQYF.

The rearrangement joins TRBV5-1 to TRBJ1-1; no reliable D call. The length of the CDR3 is 14 residues. Trimming took 1 base from V and 1 from J, leaving 8 bases between them. Germline V gene data show CDR1 as SGHRS and CDR2 as YFSETQ. CDR3 protein: CASSLSAANTEAFF. As DNA, the CDR3 is TGCGCCAGCAGCTTGTCGGCAGCGAACACTGAAGCTTTCTTT.

There are a few counts of this clone. The chain combines TRBV10-3 with TRBJ1-3; D is undetermined. The ends were cut back, 3 bases at V and 0 bases at J, with 6 bases in the middle. This CDR3 is built from 14 residues. Germline CDR1 ENHRY, CDR2 SYGVKD. CDR3 amino acids: CAISDGSSGNTIYF. In nucleotides, the CDR3 is TGTGCCATCAGTGACGGAAGCTCTGGAAACACCATATATTTT.

V is TRBV30 and J is TRBJ2-7; 8 positions agree with TRBD2. Germline V CDR1 and CDR2: GTSNPN, SVGIG (reference sequence). The CDR3 runs to 14 residues. After removal of 4 bases from V and 1 base from J, the junction contained 6 bases not matched to a gene. CDR3 sequence (DNA): TGTGCCTGGAACCATATAGCGGGGTCCTACGAGCAGTACTTC. Translating gives CAWNHIAGSYEQYF.

The J gene is TRBJ2-1, the V gene TRBV2; D not resolved. The germline V gene has CDR1 SNHLY and CDR2 FYNNEI. The CDR3 has 11 amino acids. The V end was cut by 2 bases, the J end by 7 bases, with 3 bases between. The CDR3 nucleotides are TGTGCCAGCAGTGAAAGGAATGAGCAGTTCTTC. This encodes CASSERNEQFF.

The rearrangement links TRBV18 to TRBJ2-2, with 12 bases that match TRBD2. V gave up 3 bases and J gave up 1 base; unmatched junction bases: 3. The germline V gene encodes CDR1 KGHSH and CDR2 LQKENI. The CDR3 runs 17 residues. The CDR3 nucleotides are TGTGCCAGCTCACCCCGACTAGCGGGGGAGAACACCGGGGAGCTGTTTTTT. Residues: CASSPRLAGENTGELFF.

This clone was seen more than once but under ten times. Other DNA sequences in the sample encode the same CDR3. The CDR3 region has the DNA TGTGCCAGCAGCGTATCCGGAAACACCATATATTTT. This translates into CASSVSGNTIYF. The chain links TRBV9 to TRBJ1-3; D not certain. Germline CDR1 SGDLS, CDR2 YYNGEE. Trimming left V 1 base short and J 4 bases short, with 3 bases between. The CDR3 has 12 residues.

CDR3 DNA sequence: TGTGCCAGCGGAACAGAGGTCTACGAGCAGTACTTC. Its protein is CASGTEVYEQYF. The chain joins TRBV27 to TRBJ2-7; no reliable D call. CDR1 and CDR2 (germline): MNHEY, SMNVEV (reference sequence). Deletions cut 8 bases from V and 3 bases from J, with 11 bases between. CDR3 length equals 12 residues.

V usage is TRBV5-6 and J usage is TRBJ2-1; D unclear. Trimming pared 0 bases from V and 2 bases from J, leaving 12 bases between. The CDR3 has 16 residues. Germline V lookup: CDR1 SGHDT, CDR2 YYEEEE. DNA for the CDR3: TGTGCCAGCAGCTTGGCCGACCGATCGACCTACAATGAGCAGTTCTTC. Protein sequence: CASSLADRSTYNEQFF.

The chain is built from TRBV7-5 and TRBJ1-2; TRBD1, as called in the table, went unchecked against the DNA. TRBV7-5 is recorded as a pseudogene. CDR3 length: 17 amino acids. In DNA form, the CDR3 reads TGTGCCAGAAGCTTAGCGTCCGGGACAGGCTTCAACTATGGCTACACCTTC. Translation: CARSLASGTGFNYGYTF.

This clone was detected once. The chain employs TRBV5-4 and TRBJ2-5, with TRBD2 matching over 8 bases. The V and J ends lost 4 bases and 5 bases, in that order; junction bases with no gene match: 10. Germline CDR1 is SGHNT and CDR2 is YYREEE (reference sequence). This CDR3 is 15 amino acids long. CDR3 sequence reads: CASSRFGAGDETQYF. Written as DNA, the CDR3 is TGTGCCAGCAGCCGCTTTGGAGCGGGAGATGAGACCCAGTACTTC.

V gene TRBV2 combines with J gene TRBJ2-1; 11 bases agree with TRBD2. CDR1 is SNHLY and CDR2 is FYNNEI in the germline V gene. V gave up 5 bases and J gave up 8 bases; unmatched junction bases: 17. This CDR3 has 18 amino acids. The CDR3 region has the DNA TGTGCCAGCAGTACAAAGTTGAGACTAGCGGGGTTTAGGGATGAGCAGTTCTTC. It specifies CASSTKLRLAGFRDEQFF.

The genes are TRBV7-3 and TRBJ1-5; no reliable D call. This CDR3 region has 19 residues. Germline CDR1 reads SGHTA; CDR2 reads FQGTGA. Trimming pared 5 bases from V and 1 base from J, leaving 24 bases between. This CDR3 reads CASSVNLRVGKWSNQPQHF. The CDR3, as DNA: TGTGCCAGCAGCGTTAATCTTCGGGTAGGGAAGTGGAGCAATCAGCCCCAGCATTTT.

This chain joins TRBV19 and TRBJ2-5; 8 nucleotides agree with TRBD2. CDR1 and CDR2 (germline): LNHDA, SQIVND (reference sequence). This CDR3 is 15 amino acids long. The V segment lost 3 bases and the J segment 2 bases; nucleotides outside the gene matches: 5. The DNA of the CDR3 is TGTGCCAGTAGTATCGGGGGGGCCAAACAAGAGACCCAGTACTTC. This sequence encodes CASSIGGAKQETQYF.

This clone occurred a few times. The rearrangement links TRBV2 to TRBJ2-7; D not resolved. The CDR3 length is 13 residues. Between the trimmed V and J ends, which lost 9 bases and 5 bases, there was a span of 17 bases. From germline, CDR1 is SNHLY and CDR2 FYNNEI. The CDR3 sequence: CASRWVGVNEQYF. The CDR3 coding sequence is TGTGCCAGTCGATGGGTCGGAGTAAACGAGCAGTACTTC.

CDR3 nucleotides: TGTGCCAGCAGCCTAAAGCGACTAGCGGGAACATACAATGAGCAGTTCTTC. Amino acid sequence: CASSLKRLAGTYNEQFF. This chain uses TRBV5-4 with TRBJ2-1; 11 bases are a match to TRBD2. The J segment lost 4 bases and the V segment lost 4 bases, leaving 10 bases of the junction unmatched. CDR1 is SGHNT, CDR2 YYREEE, per germline (reference sequence). The CDR3 loop spans 17 amino acids.

The chain employs TRBV4-3 and TRBJ1-6; D is uncertain. CDR1 and CDR2 (germline): LGHNA, YSLEER. Trimming left V 1 base short and J 1 base short, with 8 bases between. The CDR3 extends over 16 amino acids. Written as DNA, the CDR3 is TGCGCCAGCAGCCAAGTTTTAGGATCCTATAATTCACCCCTCCACTTT. Residues: CASSQVLGSYNSPLHF.

The DNA of the CDR3 is TGTGCCAGCAGTTTCCAATTCGCCTACGAGCAGTACTTC. Its translation is CASSFQFAYEQYF. This chain uses TRBV27 with TRBJ2-7; D not certain. The CDR3 loop spans 13 amino acids. Looked up from germline, CDR1 is MNHEY and CDR2 is SMNVEV (reference sequence). V was clipped by 3 bases and J by 2 bases, with 8 bases between them.

The chain couples TRBV9 to TRBJ2-1; D possibly corresponds to TRBD2 (6 bases). Germline assignment: CDR1 SGDLS and CDR2 YYNGEE. The CDR3 length is 14 residues. V lost 3 bases and J lost 9, with 16 bases in between. The CDR3 region is CASSAEAGKSEQFF. The DNA for the CDR3 is TGTGCCAGCAGCGCCGAGGCGGGGAAGAGTGAGCAGTTCTTC.